This TCR beta chain originates from a study of patients and donors after allogeneic stem cell transplantation. TCRdb fed the RT-PCR reads into MiXCR, producing one record per CDR3 protein. This sample carries about 410,000 distinct CDR3 sequences, around 16% of them seen once, and the ten largest clones take less than 9.5%. This clonotype was counted only a few times. Germline CDR1 GTSNPN, CDR2 SVGIG (reference sequence). The V segment lost 5 bases and the J segment 6 bases; nucleotides outside the gene matches: 5. This CDR3 is 14 amino acids long. The receptor was isolated from a human donor who was either an allogeneic HSCT recipient or a stem cell or donor lymphocyte infusion donor (not recorded which). It is not recorded whose cells these are; they may come from a transplant donor. The specimen sequenced was blood, either unsorted or a sorted T cell fraction (not recorded which). V usage is TRBV30 and J usage is TRBJ2-2; the match to TRBD1 covers 11 bases. CDR3 region: CAWGGQGGAGELFF. The CDR3 nucleotides read TGTGCCTGGGGGGGACAGGGGGGTGCCGGGGAGCTGTTTTTT.